This entry lists 24 T cell receptor beta chains sequenced from one sample in a study of T cell responses to AZD1222 COVID-19 vaccine. This table comes from immunoSEQ multiplex PCR, and its TCRdb copy is limited to in-frame clones, with some not included. Of around 140,000 clones listed, roughly 92% are singletons. Sequencing was performed on peripheral blood, taken on day 0 of AZD1222 vaccination. The receptors derive from an adult in good health.

The J gene is TRBJ2-1, the V gene TRBV9; 12 bases are shared with TRBD2. J gave up 9 bases and V 3 bases, and 10 bases lay outside the gene matches. Germline loops: CDR1 SGDLS, CDR2 YYNGEE. The CDR3 contains 16 residues. CDR3 protein: CASSAPASGRVGEQFF. Here the CDR3 DNA reads TGTGCCAGCAGCGCCCCCGCTAGCGGGAGGGTCGGTGAGCAGTTCTTC.

The chain couples TRBV7-9 to TRBJ1-2; 7 bases map to TRBD1. V shed 4 bases, J shed 6 bases, and the junction held 8 bases outside the gene matches. This CDR3 has 14 amino acids. The germline V gene has CDR1 SEHNR and CDR2 FQNEAQ (reference sequence). The chain's CDR3 is CASSSDRALDGYTF. The CDR3, as DNA: TGTGCCAGCAGCTCCGACAGGGCTTTGGATGGCTACACCTTC.

The chain links TRBV6-5 to TRBJ2-5; 12 bases agree with TRBD1. Trimming took 6 bases from V and 4 from J; bases not matched to a gene: 3. Germline assignment: CDR1 MNHEY and CDR2 SVGAGI. The CDR3 covers 14 residues. The chain's CDR3 is CASRRDRGRETQYF. The CDR3 DNA reads TGTGCCAGCAGGCGGGACAGGGGGCGAGAGACCCAGTACTTC.

The rearrangement joins TRBV7-9 to TRBJ1-2, with D hard to call. The CDR3 runs 12 residues. Germline lookup yields CDR1 SEHNR and CDR2 FQNEAQ (reference sequence). The ends were cut back, 2 bases at V and 4 bases at J, with 5 bases in the middle. The CDR3 region is CASSLSLYGYTF. The CDR3 DNA reads TGTGCCAGCAGCTTAAGTCTCTATGGCTACACCTTC.

This chain connects TRBV12-5 to TRBJ1-1, with 10 nucleotides matching TRBD1. The CDR3 consists of 15 residues. The V and J ends lost 5 bases and 4 bases, in that order; junction bases with no gene match: 7. Germline V CDR1 and CDR2: LGHNT, FRNRAP. The CDR3 region is CASGPPGTGVTEAFF. The CDR3 bases are TGTGCTAGTGGTCCCCCCGGGACAGGGGTCACTGAAGCTTTCTTT.

The chain uses TRBV7-2 and TRBJ1-2, with 10 bases aligning to TRBD1. V shed 3 bases and J 7 bases; nucleotides not matched to a gene: 14. Germline CDR1 and CDR2: SGHTA and FQGNSA. This CDR3 has 17 residues. The CDR3 loop is CASSLGQGRTLGGGYTF. CDR3 DNA sequence: TGTGCCAGCAGCTTGGGACAGGGGCGAACACTTGGGGGTGGCTACACCTTC.

The chain joins TRBV12-3 or TRBV12-4 to TRBJ1-2; a weak D match, TRBD1 (6 bases). Trimming removed 8 bases from V and 5 bases from J, with 15 bases in between. The CDR3 loop spans 13 amino acids. The CDR3 region is CASSRGLGYGYTF. In nucleotides, the CDR3 is TGTGCCAGCTCCCGGGGGCTCGGGTATGGCTACACCTTC.

V gene TRBV27 combines with J gene TRBJ1-2, with TRBD1 matching over 11 bases. V gave up 0 bases and J gave up 7 bases; unmatched junction bases: 4. The CDR3 extends over 15 amino acids. Germline loops: CDR1 MNHEY, CDR2 SMNVEV (reference sequence). CDR3 bases: TGTGCCAGCAGTTTATCGCGGACAGGGGGCACTGGCTACACCTTC. As protein: CASSLSRTGGTGYTF.

The chain employs TRBV19 and TRBJ2-3; D possibly uses TRBD1 or TRBD2 (6 bases each). CDR3 size: 17 residues. V was shortened by 3 bases and J by 1 base, with 17 bases between the two germline ends. Germline V gene data show CDR1 as LNHDA and CDR2 as SQIVND (reference sequence). Written as DNA, the CDR3 is TGTGCCAGTAGTATTACCTGGGGGGCGTTAGGCACAGATACGCAGTATTTT. It codes for CASSITWGALGTDTQYF.

The chain joins TRBV11-2 to TRBJ2-2; 7 bases align to TRBD1. V was pared by 0 bases and J by 2 bases, with 3 bases of the junction left unmatched. The CDR3 contains 16 residues. Germline assignment: CDR1 SGHAT and CDR2 FQNNGV. CDR3 in amino acids: CASSLDGTANTGELFF. The CDR3 DNA reads as TGTGCCAGCAGCTTAGACGGGACAGCAAACACCGGGGAGCTGTTTTTT.

The CDR3 nucleotides read TGTGCCAGCAGCCCACTAGCGGGCCGGTACAATGAGCAGTTCTTC. Translated: CASSPLAGRYNEQFF. The chain carries TRBV5-4 and TRBJ2-1, with 9 positions matching TRBD2. Per the germline V gene, CDR1 is SGHNT and CDR2 is YYREEE (reference sequence). The J segment lost 4 bases and the V segment lost 4 bases, leaving 6 bases of the junction unmatched. This CDR3 spans 15 amino acids.

The rearrangement links TRBV5-1 to TRBJ1-4; D may be TRBD1 (5 bases). V was shortened by 0 bases and J by 5 bases, with 8 bases between the two germline ends. Germline values: CDR1 SGHRS, CDR2 YFSETQ. CDR3 length equals 14 residues. CDR3 coding DNA: TGCGCCAGCAGCTTGGGGGGGAGGAATGAAAAACTGTTTTTT. It yields the protein CASSLGGRNEKLFF.

The genes are TRBV24-1 and TRBJ2-7; D is uncertain. Germline V gives CDR1 KGHDR, CDR2 SFDVKD. With 9 bases removed from V and 7 bases from J, the gap between germline ends came to 12 bases. CDR3 length: 11 amino acids. The CDR3 protein is CATPPAREQYF. CDR3 DNA sequence: TGTGCCACCCCCCCGGCTAGGGAGCAGTACTTC.

The chain couples TRBV9 to TRBJ2-1; perhaps TRBD2 as D (5 bases). V gave up 0 bases and J gave up 2 bases, with 9 bases separating them. CDR1 is SGDLS, CDR2 YYNGEE, per germline. CDR3 length: 15 amino acids. The CDR3 DNA follows: TGTGCCAGCAGCGTAGAGGGAGTCCCCTACAATGAGCAGTTCTTC. Protein product: CASSVEGVPYNEQFF.

J is TRBJ1-5 and V is TRBV6-2 or TRBV6-3; TRBD1 is a possible D gene (5 bases). The ends were cut back, 6 bases at V and 9 bases at J, with 21 bases in the middle. Germline CDR1 is MNHEY and CDR2 is SVGEGT. The length of the CDR3 is 15 residues. The CDR3 coding sequence is TGTGCCAGCAGCCCCTGGGGGGAACAATCAGTGCCCCAGCATTTT. Amino acid sequence: CASSPWGEQSVPQHF.

The genes are TRBV11-2 and TRBJ1-3, with D uncertain. CDR3 length equals 13 residues. Germline lookup yields CDR1 SGHAT and CDR2 FQNNGV. Deletions cut 1 base from V and 8 bases from J, with 9 bases between. CDR3 DNA: TGTGCCAGCAGCTTAGGACTCCGATACACCATATATTTT. Amino acid sequence: CASSLGLRYTIYF.

This chain uses TRBV19 with TRBJ1-3; D unresolved. CDR1 is LNHDA, CDR2 SQIVND, per germline (reference sequence). Trimming took 5 bases from V and 0 from J, leaving 11 bases between them. The CDR3 length is 15 residues. The chain's CDR3 is CASSAGLFSGNTIYF. The DNA of the CDR3 is TGTGCCAGTAGTGCAGGACTTTTCTCTGGAAACACCATATATTTT.

CDR3 protein: CASSYGRASGFQETQYF. CDR3 sequence (DNA): TGTGCCAGCAGTTATGGTAGGGCTAGCGGGTTCCAAGAGACCCAGTACTTC. The chain joins TRBV6-2 or TRBV6-3 to TRBJ2-5; 8 bases fit TRBD2. J was trimmed by 1 base and V by 3 bases; bases with no gene match: 10. There are 17 residues in the CDR3. Per the germline V gene, CDR1 is MNHEY and CDR2 is SVGEGT.

The chain carries TRBV5-4 and TRBJ1-2, with D possibly matching TRBD1 (5 bases). This CDR3 is built from 12 residues. CDR1 is SGHNT, CDR2 YYREEE, per germline (reference sequence). V shed 4 bases and J shed 2 bases, with 6 bases lying between them. The DNA for the CDR3 is TGTGCCAGCAGCCGGGACAACTATGGCTACACCTTC. Amino acids: CASSRDNYGYTF.

CDR3 in amino acids: CASSYSQSSTDTQYF. CDR3 DNA sequence: TGTGCCAGCAGTTACTCGCAGTCTAGCACAGATACGCAGTATTTT. The V call is TRBV6-6, the J call TRBJ2-3; D is unclear. CDR3 size: 15 residues. In germline, CDR1 is MNHNY, CDR2 SVGAGI (reference sequence). V gave up 0 bases and J gave up 0 bases, with 7 bases separating them.

The chain employs TRBV7-9 and TRBJ2-1; D gene unclear. The germline V gene has CDR1 SEHNR and CDR2 FQNEAQ (reference sequence). The V and J ends lost 6 bases and 10 bases respectively, with 10 bases between them. The CDR3 consists of 11 residues. The CDR3 region is CASRKMGEQFF. CDR3 bases: TGTGCCAGCAGAAAGATGGGGGAGCAGTTCTTC.

The chain has TRBV30 and TRBJ2-2; TRBD1 aligns across 9 bases. The junction had 9 bases not matched to a gene; V was cut back by 2 bases and J by 5 bases. The length of the CDR3 is 16 residues. Germline CDR1 reads GTSNPN; CDR2 reads SVGIG (reference sequence). Here the CDR3 DNA reads TGTGCCTGGAGTCAACAGGGGGCATTACGAACCGGGGAGCTGTTTTTT. Protein: CAWSQQGALRTGELFF.

The V call is TRBV7-8, the J call TRBJ1-1; 10 bases line up with TRBD1. The CDR3 contains 14 residues. Trimming at V came to 5 bases and at J to 10 bases, leaving 10 bases not matched to a gene. Germline V lookup: CDR1 SGHVS, CDR2 FQNEAQ. The DNA for the CDR3 is TGTGCCAGCAGCCCCGAGACAGGGGGCGCAGGAGCTTTCTTT. It yields the protein CASSPETGGAGAFF.

This sequence joins TRBV28 and TRBJ1-1, with D unresolved. Deletions cut 6 bases from V and 2 bases from J, with 4 bases between. Germline CDR1 is MDHEN and CDR2 is SYDVKM. The CDR3 spans 11 residues. The CDR3 loop reads CASSPNTEAFF. In nucleotides, the CDR3 is TGTGCCAGCAGCCCAAACACTGAAGCTTTCTTT. The variable domain in full, with the rest retrieved from reference TRBV28 and TRBJ1-1, is DVKVTQSSRYLVKRTGEKVFLECVQDMDHENMFWYRQDPGLGLRLIYFSYDVKMKEKGDIPEGYSVSREKKERFSLILESASTNQTSMYLCASSPNTEAFFGQGTRLTVV.